Presented here are 30 T cell receptor beta chains from one specimen sequenced in a study of cytomegalovirus exposure and HLA in healthy donors (dated by TCRdb to 2017 to 2019). Library creation used the immunoSEQ multiplex PCR assay. A mixture of 60 forward primers for TCR Vbeta segments and 13 reverse primers for TCR Jbeta segments was used in the multiplex PCR. The source is immuneACCESS, and TCRdb retained only in-frame sequences with V and J called. Part of the clones is not carried over; for the studies checked, unresolved V genes explain less than half of this, and the remainder is unexplained. The sample table lists about 190,000 clones, about four fifths of them with a count of one. More than 8.5% of the sample belongs to the ten largest clones. Sequenced material: PBMCs. These receptor sequences come from a woman aged 50 to 60 in good health and CMV-seropositive.

With respect to this clone: Other DNA variants within this sample encode the same CDR3. The V and J genes are TRBV28 and TRBJ1-4, with 12 nucleotides matching TRBD1. J was trimmed by 9 bases and V by 2 bases; bases with no gene match: 7. CDR1 is MDHEN and CDR2 is SYDVKM in the germline V gene. The CDR3 has 16 amino acids. This CDR3 reads CASSLNPGQGAKKLFF. CDR3 nucleotides: TGTGCCAGCAGTTTAAACCCGGGACAGGGGGCCAAAAAACTGTTTTTT.

The rearrangement links TRBV7-9 to TRBJ2-7; 10 nucleotides agree with TRBD1. V trimming: 4 bases; J trimming: 3 bases; junction bases outside the gene matches: 6. CDR3 size: 15 residues. Germline CDR1 is SEHNR and CDR2 is FQNEAQ (reference sequence). The CDR3 reads CASSYVTGGYYEQYF. DNA of the CDR3: TGTGCCAGCAGCTATGTGACAGGGGGCTACTACGAGCAGTACTTC. The whole variable domain, filled in from reference TRBV7-9 and TRBJ2-7, reads DTGVSQNPRHKITKRGQNVTFRCDPISEHNRLYWYRQTLGQGPEFLTYFQNEAQLEKSRLLSDRFSAERPKGSFSTLEIQRTEQGDSAMYLCASSYVTGGYYEQYFGPGTRLTVT.

This clone was seen just once. The DNA for the CDR3 is TGCGCCAGCAGCTTCGGGGGGGCGATTGGCAATGAGCAGTTCTTC. Amino acid sequence: CASSFGGAIGNEQFF. The rearrangement joins TRBV5-1 to TRBJ2-1; 8 positions match TRBD2. V shed 2 bases and J 6 bases; nucleotides not matched to a gene: 7. The CDR3 extends over 15 amino acids. Looked up from germline, CDR1 is SGHRS and CDR2 is YFSETQ.

The rearrangement uses TRBV7-2 and TRBJ2-3; D gene ambiguous. The CDR3 is 13 residues long. In germline, CDR1 is SGHTA, CDR2 FQGNSA. The V end was cut by 6 bases, the J end by 2 bases, with 9 bases between. CDR3: CASSSGFTDTQYF. Here the CDR3 DNA reads TGTGCCAGCAGTTCCGGGTTCACAGATACGCAGTATTTT.

The J gene is TRBJ2-3, the V gene TRBV5-1, with TRBD1 matching over 7 bases. With 3 bases clipped from V and 7 bases from J, the junction kept 17 bases outside the gene matches. The CDR3 has 17 residues. Germline loops: CDR1 SGHRS, CDR2 YFSETQ. The CDR3 DNA follows: TGCGCCAGCAGCTCTGAGGGGGCCCGGGGAGCGCGTTATACGCAGTATTTT. Amino acid sequence: CASSSEGARGARYTQYF.

This chain links TRBV6-1 with TRBJ1-2; D is uncertain. Germline V gene sequence: CDR1 MNHNS, CDR2 SASEGT. The CDR3 has 13 residues. V dropped 7 bases and J dropped 4 bases, with 13 bases sitting between them. Here the CDR3 reads CASTFGTGYGYTF. The CDR3 nucleotides read TGTGCCAGCACCTTCGGAACGGGCTATGGCTACACCTTC.

V is TRBV15 and J is TRBJ2-3; D might be TRBD1 (6 bases). Deletions cut 0 bases from V and 4 bases from J, with 14 bases between. This CDR3 contains 16 residues. Germline values: CDR1 LNHNV, CDR2 YYDKDF (reference sequence). This CDR3 reads CATSRDPGVGADTQYF. In DNA form, the CDR3 reads TGTGCCACCAGCAGAGACCCAGGGGTGGGAGCAGATACGCAGTATTTT.

This clone was counted only a few times. Here the CDR3 DNA reads TGCGCCAGCAGCCAAGAAGGCGGATACAATGAGCAGTTCTTC. It specifies CASSQEGGYNEQFF. V usage is TRBV4-1 and J usage is TRBJ2-1; no clear D. Germline V gives CDR1 MGHRA, CDR2 YSYEKL. V was trimmed by 0 bases and J by 4 bases, leaving 7 bases between them. This CDR3 has 14 amino acids.

V usage is TRBV5-1 and J usage is TRBJ1-3; D is perhaps TRBD1 (6 bases). The V end was cut by 2 bases, the J end by 4 bases, with 10 bases between. The CDR3 spans 14 residues. The V gene's germline CDR1 is SGHRS and CDR2 YFSETQ. The CDR3 region is CASSLGGSGNTIYF. In nucleotides, the CDR3 is TGCGCCAGCAGCTTAGGGGGTTCCGGAAACACCATATATTTT. Combining the CDR3 with reference TRBV5-1 and TRBJ1-3 gives the whole variable domain KAGVTQTPRYLIKTRGQQVTLSCSPISGHRSVSWYQQTPGQGLQFLFEYFSETQRNKGNFPGRFSGRQFSNSRSEMNVSTLELGDSALYLCASSLGGSGNTIYFGEGSWLTVV.

The chain couples TRBV30 to TRBJ1-6; D gene uncertain. Trimming removed 3 bases at V and 0 bases at J, with 15 bases between. Per the germline V gene, CDR1 is GTSNPN and CDR2 is SVGIG (reference sequence). This CDR3 has 17 residues. CDR3 region: CAWSEPRSGSYNSPLHF. The CDR3 nucleotides are TGTGCCTGGAGCGAACCCCGGTCGGGCTCCTATAATTCACCCCTCCACTTT.

The rearrangement joins TRBV4-1 to TRBJ2-3; the match to TRBD1 covers 7 bases. Trimming at V came to 1 base and at J to 3 bases, leaving 10 bases not matched to a gene. This CDR3 region has 17 residues. CDR1 and CDR2 from the germline V gene are MGHRA and YSYEKL. CDR3 amino acids: CASSQVLGQLRTDTQYF. CDR3 sequence (DNA): TGCGCCAGCAGCCAAGTATTGGGACAGTTGAGAACAGATACGCAGTATTTT.

This clone was seen a single time. The J gene is TRBJ2-7, the V gene TRBV4-1, with TRBD1 identical over 11 bases. Per germline, CDR1 MGHRA and CDR2 YSYEKL. With V trimmed by 3 bases and J by 1 base, 2 bases remained unmatched. The CDR3 spans 15 residues. The CDR3 coding sequence is TGCGCCAGCAGCCAGGGACAGGGGGGTTCCTACGAGCAGTACTTC. Amino acids: CASSQGQGGSYEQYF.

The chain combines TRBV7-8 with TRBJ2-1, with 11 bases aligning to TRBD2. V shed 0 bases, J shed 9 bases, and the junction held 7 bases outside the gene matches. Per the germline V gene, CDR1 is SGHVS and CDR2 is FQNEAQ. CDR3 length: 16 amino acids. CDR3 nucleotide sequence: TGTGCCAGCAGCTTAGCGTTTAGCGGGGGGGCCGGTGAGCAGTTCTTC. It yields the protein CASSLAFSGGAGEQFF.

This chain joins TRBV4-1 and TRBJ2-5, with D perhaps matching TRBD1 (7 bases). This CDR3 has 17 amino acids. Per the germline V gene, CDR1 is MGHRA and CDR2 is YSYEKL. V was pared by 1 base and J by 2 bases, with 17 bases between. CDR3 amino acids: CASSQGGTVIRQETQYF. Written as DNA, the CDR3 is TGCGCCAGCAGCCAAGGCGGGACAGTAATCCGACAAGAGACCCAGTACTTC.

This chain joins TRBV5-1 and TRBJ2-3, with TRBD2 as a possible D gene (5 bases). The V and J ends lost 1 base and 4 bases respectively, with 10 bases between them. The CDR3 length is 14 residues. Germline V gives CDR1 SGHRS, CDR2 YFSETQ. CDR3 region: CASSLPGNPDTQYF. The CDR3 region has the DNA TGCGCCAGCAGCTTGCCCGGGAACCCAGATACGCAGTATTTT.

J is TRBJ2-3 and V is TRBV9; no clear D gene. CDR1 is SGDLS and CDR2 is YYNGEE in the germline V gene. Trimming took off 0 bases at V and 0 bases at J, with 11 bases between the two ends. This CDR3 has 16 residues. CDR3 in DNA: TGTGCCAGCAGCGTAGGCTTCGGAGTTAGCACAGATACGCAGTATTTT. Amino acids: CASSVGFGVSTDTQYF.

The chain employs TRBV7-9 and TRBJ2-2; a possible D gene is TRBD2 (7 bases). The CDR3 is 17 amino acids. The germline V gene encodes CDR1 SEHNR and CDR2 FQNEAQ (reference sequence). Trimming took off 6 bases at V and 0 bases at J, with 17 bases between the two ends. CDR3 region: CASRNYRGAPNTGELFF. The CDR3 region has the DNA TGTGCCAGCAGGAACTACCGGGGGGCCCCGAACACCGGGGAGCTGTTTTTT.

The V and J genes are TRBV6-6 and TRBJ1-2; D may be TRBD1 (6 bases). The germline V gene encodes CDR1 MNHNY and CDR2 SVGAGI (reference sequence). V was trimmed by 6 bases and J by 4 bases, leaving 21 bases between them. The CDR3 contains 16 residues. This CDR3 reads CASRPPGQSIGYGYTF. The CDR3 DNA reads as TGTGCCAGCAGGCCACCGGGACAATCGATTGGCTATGGCTACACCTTC.

The genes are TRBV6-6 and TRBJ2-5; 10 nucleotides agree with TRBD1. The tail of the sequence fits TRBJ2-7 better, so the J call may be wrong. CDR1 MNHNY and CDR2 SVGAGI come from the germline V gene (reference sequence). The CDR3 contains 13 residues. For the CDR3, the DNA is TGTGCCAGCCGACAGGGGGCGAGGAACGAGCAGTACTTC. Translated, it gives CASRQGARNEQYF.

The chain combines TRBV7-9 with TRBJ1-3; TRBD1 is a possible D gene (5 bases). Germline V gene sequence: CDR1 SEHNR, CDR2 FQNEAQ (reference sequence). The CDR3 extends over 14 amino acids. The V end lost 8 bases, the J end lost 0 bases, and 11 bases lay between the germline ends. The CDR3 sequence is CASGSGASGNTIYF. The CDR3 region has the DNA TGTGCCAGCGGTAGCGGGGCCTCTGGAAACACCATATATTTT.

This rearrangement joins TRBV11-2 to TRBJ1-6; weak D call: TRBD1 (5 bases). This CDR3 is 14 amino acids long. V was trimmed by 0 bases and J by 7 bases, leaving 7 bases between them. Germline values: CDR1 SGHAT, CDR2 FQNNGV. The CDR3 is CASSLERGNSPLHF. CDR3 in DNA: TGTGCCAGCAGCTTAGAAAGGGGAAATTCACCCCTCCACTTT. Based on the CDR3 plus reference TRBV11-2 and TRBJ1-6, the full variable domain is EAGVAQSPRYKIIEKRQSVAFWCNPISGHATLYWYQQILGQGPKLLIQFQNNGVVDDSQLPKDRFSAERLKGVDSTLKIQPAKLEDSAVYLCASSLERGNSPLHFGNGTRLTVT.

This chain uses TRBV19 with TRBJ2-1; maybe TRBD2 (5 bases). This CDR3 has 14 residues. Per the germline V gene, CDR1 is LNHDA and CDR2 is SQIVND (reference sequence). V shed 3 bases and J shed 4 bases, with 10 bases lying between them. The DNA of the CDR3 is TGTGCCAGTAGTATTCCCGGGGAGTACAATGAGCAGTTCTTC. Amino acid sequence: CASSIPGEYNEQFF.

The DNA for the CDR3 is TGTGCCAGCAGCGTGGTACACAGGGAAGGGGACACTGAAGCTTTCTTT. Encoded protein: CASSVVHREGDTEAFF. The chain carries TRBV5-5 and TRBJ1-1, with TRBD1 as a possible D gene (6 bases). From germline, CDR1 is SGHKS and CDR2 YYEKEE (reference sequence). The CDR3 loop spans 16 amino acids. Trimming left V 4 bases short and J 3 bases short, with 19 bases between.

The chain combines TRBV19 with TRBJ2-3; tentatively, D is TRBD1 (6 bases). Trimming removed 5 bases from V and 0 bases from J, with 18 bases in between. This CDR3 is built from 17 residues. The germline V gene encodes CDR1 LNHDA and CDR2 SQIVND (reference sequence). The CDR3 protein is CASSFQLDRLSTDTQYF. The CDR3 DNA follows: TGTGCCAGTAGTTTCCAACTCGACAGGTTGAGCACAGATACGCAGTATTTT. The complete variable domain, with remaining parts taken from reference TRBV19 and TRBJ2-3, reads DGGITQSPKYLFRKEGQNVTLSCEQNLNHDAMYWYRQDPGQGLRLIYYSQIVNDFQKGDIAEGYSVSREKKESFPLTVTSAQKNPTAFYLCASSFQLDRLSTDTQYFGPGTRLTVL.

This clone occurred once. This chain connects TRBV7-9 to TRBJ1-3, with a weak D call TRBD1 (6 bases). Trimming pared 5 bases from V and 0 bases from J, leaving 11 bases between. Germline V gene sequence: CDR1 SEHNR, CDR2 FQNEAQ (reference sequence). CDR3 length: 15 amino acids. CDR3 in amino acids: CASSPTRGSGNTIYF. The CDR3, as DNA: TGTGCCAGCAGCCCCACCAGGGGCTCTGGAAACACCATATATTTT.

This clone was counted a few times. The chain uses TRBV28 and TRBJ2-7, with D tentatively TRBD1 (5 bases). Per germline, CDR1 MDHEN and CDR2 SYDVKM. This CDR3 has 15 amino acids. Trimming cost V 3 bases and J 5 bases, with 17 bases left between them. CDR3 amino acids: CASSFGASKHHEQYF. The CDR3 nucleotides read TGTGCCAGCAGTTTTGGGGCCTCAAAGCACCACGAGCAGTACTTC.

The chain employs TRBV10-2 and TRBJ2-5; D gene unclear. The CDR3 runs to 13 residues. The V and J ends lost 5 bases and 0 bases respectively, with 7 bases between them. CDR1 WSHSY and CDR2 SAAADI come from the germline V gene. The DNA of the CDR3 is TGCGCCAGCAGTAATCCTAACCAAGAGACCCAGTACTTC. It yields the protein CASSNPNQETQYF.

The V and J genes are TRBV5-1 and TRBJ1-4; D possibly corresponds to TRBD1 (6 bases). Germline V CDR1 and CDR2: SGHRS, YFSETQ. The CDR3 covers 13 residues. Trimming stripped 4 bases from V and 7 bases from J, with 11 bases between. The CDR3, as DNA: TGCGCCAGCAGCAACAGGGTTTCTGAAAAACTGTTTTTT. Protein sequence: CASSNRVSEKLFF.

The chain couples TRBV7-8 to TRBJ2-6; D perhaps matches TRBD1 (6 bases). The V and J ends lost 5 bases and 0 bases respectively, with 14 bases between them. The germline gives CDR1 SGHVS, CDR2 FQNEAQ. The CDR3 has 17 amino acids. The CDR3 loop reads CASSTRDTSSGANVLTF. The CDR3 nucleotides are TGTGCCAGCAGCACCCGGGACACCAGCTCTGGGGCCAACGTCCTGACTTTC.

The rearrangement links TRBV28 to TRBJ2-3; TRBD1 might be the D (7 bases). Trimming pared 11 bases from V and 2 bases from J, leaving 17 bases between. This CDR3 is 14 amino acids long. Per germline, CDR1 MDHEN and CDR2 SYDVKM. The CDR3 loop reads CAFGRRGATDTQYF. The CDR3 bases are TGTGCCTTTGGGCGCAGGGGGGCCACAGATACGCAGTATTTT. The whole variable domain, filled in from reference TRBV28 and TRBJ2-3, reads DVKVTQSSRYLVKRTGEKVFLECVQDMDHENMFWYRQDPGLGLRLIYFSYDVKMKEKGDIPEGYSVSREKKERFSLILESASTNQTSMYLCAFGRRGATDTQYFGPGTRLTVL.